This T cell receptor (beta chain) was found in a study of blood T cell repertoires in COVID-19. Study-level information: Acute-phase and convalescent COVID-19 samples originated in the United States, Italy and Spain. T cells, B-cell-depleted T cells, or PBMCs provided the cDNA or gDNA that served as material.

In the source study's methods: Reference gene primer amplification gave estimated nucleated cell counts. The table came from immunoSEQ multiplex PCR; TCRdb's copy has only in-frame clones and leaves some out. V, J and clone size are those of that table, while D and trimming were read from the DNA. This table has about 160,000 clones, about nine tenths appearing once. The CDR3 is 11 residues long. The V gene lost 8 bases and the J gene lost 8 bases, with 9 bases spanning the gap. The V gene's germline CDR1 is WSHSY and CDR2 SAAADI. Sequenced input: peripheral blood. The receptor was isolated from a woman in her sixties or seventies who had recovered from COVID-19. The chain employs TRBV10-2 and TRBJ2-2; unclear D gene. CDR3 sequence reads: CASPSEGELFF. For the CDR3, the DNA is TGCGCCAGCCCGTCAGAAGGGGAGCTGTTTTTT.